This TCR beta chain was sequenced during a study of PD-1 blockade in mismatch repair-deficient tumors (TCRdb year 2017). Regarding the research as a whole: Between late 2013 and September 2016, the trial enrolled fewer than 95 consecutive patients with 12 mismatch repair-deficient cancer types, every one of whom had been previously treated and was progressing. Deep sequencing of TCR CDR3 regions was used to track tumor-associated T cell clones in peripheral blood of patients responding to PD-1 blockade. Overall results and qualifications from the work: Clones residing in the tumor, which were often undetectable in blood before treatment, expanded quickly after pembrolizumab and then contracted, generally before radiologic responses.

A note on this clone: It has no known antigen specificity. One base away there is no much larger clone; base qualities are not given.

Library method: the immunoSEQ multiplex PCR assay. TCRdb holds this immuneACCESS table with in-frame rearrangements only. Some clones are missing; in checked studies, unresolved V genes explain under half, and the rest has no known cause. The sample table lists about 100,000 clones, 70% to 85% of them with a count of one. The ten largest clones capture roughly 6.3% of the sample. Mismatch repair deficiency was established in every enrolled patient by polymerase chain reaction or immunohistochemistry. TCR sequencing was carried out for three patients who responded to pembrolizumab therapy. In the phase II trial, pembrolizumab PD-1 blockade was tested prospectively in advanced mismatch repair-deficient cancers, no matter which tissue of origin the cancers came from. Serial peripheral blood T cell samples were collected before and at multiple times after starting PD-1 blockade. Blood sampling times were reported as weeks after the first pembrolizumab dose.

The CDR3 runs 16 residues from the cysteine to the phenylalanine. Only the CDR3 DNA is retained, 48 bases long and in frame from the first base. The germline V gene yields SGHNT for CDR1 and YENEEA for CDR2. The V end loses 0 bases and the J end loses 5 bases, and a stretch of 17 bases separates them. The chain couples TRBV11-3 to TRBJ2-7; a weak D assignment points to TRBD2 (5 bases agree). Sequencing was performed on peripheral blood, taken approximately 36 weeks after starting pembrolizumab. The TCR originated in an adult with mismatch repair-deficient cancer. The sequenced DNA is TGTGCCAGCAGCTTAGATGGTCGGGAAGGGAAGGACGAGCAGTACTTC. This gives the protein CASSLDGREGKDEQYF.